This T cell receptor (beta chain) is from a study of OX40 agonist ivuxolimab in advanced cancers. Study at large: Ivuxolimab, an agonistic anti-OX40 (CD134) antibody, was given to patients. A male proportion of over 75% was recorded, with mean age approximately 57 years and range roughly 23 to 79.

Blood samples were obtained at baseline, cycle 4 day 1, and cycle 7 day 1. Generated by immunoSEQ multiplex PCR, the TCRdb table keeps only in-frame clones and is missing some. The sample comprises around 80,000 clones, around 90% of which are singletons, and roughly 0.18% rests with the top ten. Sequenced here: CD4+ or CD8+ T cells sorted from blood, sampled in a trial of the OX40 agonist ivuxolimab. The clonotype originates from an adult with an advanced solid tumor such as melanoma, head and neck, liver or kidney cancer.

The CDR3 DNA sequence: TGCGCCAGCAGCTTGAGTCTAGCGGGGGGCCGAGAGACCCAGTACTTC. Protein: CASSLSLAGGRETQYF. This chain joins TRBV5-1 and TRBJ2-5, with 11 bases fitting TRBD2. This CDR3 is 16 amino acids long. Trimming cost V 1 base and J 4 bases; bases outside gene matches: 6. Germline V gene data show CDR1 as SGHRS and CDR2 as YFSETQ.